This record concerns one T cell receptor beta chain sequence. Its antigen remains unknown. This entry belongs to a study of T cell repertoires in cytomegalovirus infection. Study in general: Public TCR beta signatures indicated both CMV infection and matching HLA type. Regarding the study as a whole: The ex vivo response was dominated by HLA-C-restricted CMV-specific TCR beta clonotypes.

V lost 3 bases and J 10 bases, leaving 9 bases between the germline ends. This CDR3 comprises 11 residues. MiXCR, applied by TCRdb to the reads, yields one record per CDR3 protein. Here the sample spans approximately 590,000 distinct CDR3 sequences, approximately 40% being singletons. This sequence was found in a human donor in good health (CMV status not recorded). Some clones in this sample may be carry-over from other donors' samples. The input for sequencing was cultured PBMCs, taken from culture after CMV antigen stimulation. The chain has TRBV12-3 or TRBV12-4 and TRBJ1-1; D is uncertain. CDR3 nucleotide sequence: TGTGCCAGCAGTTTGGGGAGGCGAGCTTTCTTT. Its translation is CASSLGRRAFF.